This T cell receptor (beta chain) derives from a study of STAT5B mutations in CD4+ large granular lymphocyte leukemia. Source study methods: The detection floor for productive clonotype frequency was 2.59 x 10-5. The data were produced by immunoSEQ multiplex PCR, yet TCRdb's version contains in-frame clones alone and is incomplete. Clone size and the V and J calls come from that table; the DNA yielded D and trimming. The table has about 48,000 clones, about three quarters seen once; the top ten hold about 1.5%. Study findings and constraints: No patients shared main leukemic clonotypes, though about 24% appeared at low frequency elsewhere. Data were not HLA-matched across samples. CD4-sorted patient repertoires seemed more clonal than healthy CD4+ repertoires.

On this clone itself: Its target is unknown.

The CDR3 contains 13 residues. The germline CDR1 and CDR2 sequences are MNHNS and SASEGT. Trimming pared 7 bases from V and 10 bases from J, leaving 14 bases between. Sample: CD4+ T cells from blood buffy coats. This clonotype was sampled from a human donor in good health. V is TRBV6-1 and J is TRBJ1-6; D is uncertain. For the CDR3, the DNA is TGTGCCAGCATGGAAGAGTTTCGGTCACCCCTCCACTTT. Residues: CASMEEFRSPLHF.